This T cell receptor beta chain was recovered during a study of T-cell memory formation after mild COVID-19. Background on the study: The study found TCR clusters largely donor specific.

MiXCR was run by TCRdb on the 5' RACE reads, yielding one entry per CDR3 protein. The profile shows 13,000 to 15,000 distinct CDR3 sequences, 15% to 20% of them singletons. Whole-study findings and limits: There was a balanced CD4/CD8 profile in clones contracting day 15 to 85, and later expanders leaned CD4+. CD4+ contracting clones were mainly CM and EM; CD8+ ones, EMRA.

The CDR3 covers 15 residues. J was trimmed by 3 bases and V by 3 bases; bases with no gene match: 4. In this sample, this clonotype turned up many times. No antigen is known for it. The V and J genes are TRBV12-3 or TRBV12-4 and TRBJ1-5; 8 bases are shared with TRBD1. The TCR sequence derives from an adult woman who had mild COVID-19 (a few samples of this study predate the infection). Cell type and time point are not known. The sequencing sample was made of PBMCs or a T cell subset sorted from them (not recorded which). CDR3 protein: CASSLGDRHNQPQHF. The CDR3 DNA follows: TGTGCCAGCAGTTTGGGGGACAGGCACAATCAGCCCCAGCATTTT.